Given below is one T cell receptor beta chain in context. 60 Vbeta and 13 Jbeta primers were used in PCR. The method was immunoSEQ multiplex PCR; TCRdb's version includes in-frame clones alone and lacks a portion of them. This sample carries 100,000 to 150,000 clones, with more than 0.8% going to the ten biggest clones. Germline V CDR1 and CDR2: SNHLY, FYNNEI. V was pared by 3 bases and J by 9 bases, with 23 bases between. The CDR3 loop spans 16 amino acids. These data come from a study of cytomegalovirus exposure and HLA in healthy donors. Background on the study: A prior study identified 117 million unique TCR beta sequences from about 200 million T cells.

V usage is TRBV2 and J usage is TRBJ1-2; D is perhaps TRBD1 (6 bases). The clonotype originates from a man in his late teens or twenties in good health and CMV-seronegative. The sequenced material came from PBMCs. Here the CDR3 DNA reads TGTGCCAGCAGTGAGAGGGGAAACAGGGAAGGGCGTCGCTACACCTTC. This encodes CASSERGNREGRRYTF.